This T cell receptor (beta chain) was profiled in a study of shared clonotypes between healthy human individuals. It was across several immunoSEQ plates that each subset's genomic DNA was evenly split. Sequencing used immunoSEQ multiplex PCR; TCRdb keeps in-frame clones, though not all of them. This sample carries 110,000 or so clones, around two thirds of them seen once, and the ten largest clones take about 26%. V trimming: 3 bases; J trimming: 6 bases; junction bases outside the gene matches: 8. The CDR3 is 16 amino acids. Germline assignment: CDR1 MRHNA and CDR2 SNTAGT. CD45RO+ cells joined CCR7-negative CD45RA+ TemRA cells to form CD8 memory.

The chain recombines TRBV6-4 with TRBJ2-1; the match to TRBD2 covers 10 bases. Sequenced material: memory CD8+ T cells sorted from blood. Subset here: CD45RO+ cells pooled with CCR7-negative TemRA cells. The sequence derives from a woman younger than 45 in good health. This CDR3 is CASSESVAGGSNEQFF. CDR3 in DNA: TGTGCCAGCAGTGAAAGCGTAGCGGGAGGAAGCAATGAGCAGTTCTTC.